The 18 T cell receptor beta chains presented below share a single source sample, sequenced in a study of blood T cell repertoires in COVID-19. Clones were sequenced by immunoSEQ multiplex PCR, and TCRdb holds only the in-frame ones, with some missing. The sample contains about 210,000 clones, roughly 85% of which appear only once. Source material: peripheral blood. The receptors stem from a woman in her sixties or seventies with COVID-19, enrolled during active disease.

The chain has TRBV5-3 and TRBJ2-1; 10 nucleotides line up with TRBD1. TRBV5-3 is placed among ORFs of uncertain function. V lost 4 bases and J lost 4; bases outside the gene matches: 8. This CDR3 spans 16 amino acids. This chain's CDR3 is CARSVYRDRGYNEQFF. CDR3 nucleotides: TGTGCCAGAAGCGTCTACCGGGACAGGGGATACAATGAGCAGTTCTTC.

This sequence joins TRBV6-2 or TRBV6-3 and TRBJ2-1; D ambiguous. This CDR3 has 18 amino acids. V gave up 4 bases and J gave up 0 bases, with 19 bases separating them. Germline V lookup: CDR1 MNHEY, CDR2 SVGEGT. CDR3 nucleotides: TGTGCCAGCAGTTCCAGTCGGTTTGGGCAGTACTCCTACAATGAGCAGTTCTTC. Translating gives CASSSSRFGQYSYNEQFF.

The chain links TRBV5-5 to TRBJ2-3; TRBD2 is a possible D gene (6 bases). Germline V CDR1 and CDR2: SGHKS, YYEKEE (reference sequence). The V gene lost 5 bases and the J gene lost 5 bases, with 12 bases spanning the gap. This CDR3 region has 13 residues. The CDR3 nucleotides read TGTGCCAGCAGTCTTGGAGCGGGAGATACGCAGTATTTT. It codes for CASSLGAGDTQYF. Full variable domain (outside the CDR3, taken from reference TRBV5-5 and TRBJ2-3): DAGVTQSPTHLIKTRGQQVTLRCSPISGHKSVSWYQQVLGQGPQFIFQYYEKEERGRGNFPDRFSARQFPNYSSELNVNALLLGDSALYLCASSLGAGDTQYFGPGTRLTVL.

This chain uses TRBV19 with TRBJ1-5, with TRBD1 identical over 7 bases. Germline V gene data show CDR1 as LNHDA and CDR2 as SQIVND (reference sequence). Germline trimming cut 6 bases from V and 6 bases from J; bases unmatched to any gene: 8. This CDR3 has 14 amino acids. The CDR3 region is CASSTDREVQPQHF. The CDR3 DNA is TGTGCCAGTAGCACCGACAGGGAGGTTCAGCCCCAGCATTTT.

This sequence joins TRBV4-3 and TRBJ1-3; a weak D match, TRBD1 (6 bases). Germline V gene sequence: CDR1 LGHNA, CDR2 YSLEER. Trimming took off 0 bases at V and 0 bases at J, with 12 bases between the two ends. This CDR3 is built from 17 residues. Written as DNA, the CDR3 is TGCGCCAGCAGCCAAGAGGGGGCTTACCTCTCTGGAAACACCATATATTTT. Translating gives CASSQEGAYLSGNTIYF.

V gene TRBV3-1 (or the pseudogene TRBV3-2) combines with J gene TRBJ2-6, with TRBD1 matching 11 bases. With 1 base clipped from V and 4 bases from J, the junction kept 3 bases outside the gene matches. Looked up from germline, CDR1 is LGHDT and CDR2 is YNNKEL (reference sequence). This CDR3 has 17 amino acids. In DNA, the CDR3 is TGTGCCAGCAGCCAAGGGACAGGGGGCCGCGGGGCCAACGTCCTGACTTTC. Translation gives CASSQGTGGRGANVLTF.

The J gene is TRBJ2-3, the V gene TRBV18, with 8 positions matching TRBD1. Germline CDR1 and CDR2: KGHSH and LQKENI. There are 16 residues in the CDR3. V was clipped by 6 bases and J by 4 bases; unmatched bases: 12. Here the CDR3 reads CASSQNRGQAADTQYF. CDR3 sequence (DNA): TGTGCCAGCTCTCAAAACCGGGGACAGGCTGCAGATACGCAGTATTTT.

The chain is built from TRBV7-2 and TRBJ1-3; D is unresolved. V lost 0 bases and J 1 base, leaving 7 bases between the germline ends. CDR1 SGHTA and CDR2 FQGNSA come from the germline V gene. The CDR3 contains 15 residues. CDR3 nucleotides: TGTGCCAGCAGCTTAGCGGCGGGTTCTGGAAACACCATATATTTT. It specifies CASSLAAGSGNTIYF.

The rearrangement links TRBV7-8 to TRBJ2-1, with 12 nucleotides matching TRBD2. V lost 2 bases, J lost 8 bases, and 1 base stayed unmatched. This CDR3 has 14 amino acids. Germline V CDR1 and CDR2: SGHVS, FQNEAQ. The CDR3 DNA reads as TGTGCCAGCAGCTTACTAGCGGGAGGGGATGAGCAGTTCTTC. Protein: CASSLLAGGDEQFF.

This clone was found a few times. The genes are TRBV30 and TRBJ2-7, with 11 nucleotides matching TRBD2. The germline V gene encodes CDR1 GTSNPN and CDR2 SVGIG (reference sequence). V lost 3 bases to trimming and J lost 4 bases; unmatched junction nucleotides: 2. The CDR3 is 13 residues long. The CDR3 DNA follows: TGTGCCTGGAGACTAGCGGGGGTATACGAGCAGTACTTC. This codes for CAWRLAGVYEQYF.

V usage is TRBV5-1 and J usage is TRBJ1-3, with 8 bases aligning to TRBD1. The V gene's germline CDR1 is SGHRS and CDR2 YFSETQ. V lost 0 bases and J lost 3; bases outside the gene matches: 5. The CDR3 consists of 16 residues. CDR3 protein: CASSLEGRGLGNTIYF. The CDR3 nucleotides are TGCGCCAGCAGCTTGGAAGGCAGGGGGCTTGGAAACACCATATATTTT.

The rearrangement uses TRBV25-1 and TRBJ1-1; D gene ambiguous. From germline, CDR1 is MGHDK and CDR2 SYGVNS. Trimming shortened V by 4 bases and J by 4 bases, and 19 bases separated the two germline ends. This CDR3 contains 16 residues. The CDR3 sequence: CASSADSDPWSTEAFF. The CDR3 DNA reads TGTGCCAGCAGTGCGGATTCCGACCCCTGGAGCACTGAAGCTTTCTTT.

The chain combines TRBV14 with TRBJ1-1, with D maybe TRBD1 (6 bases). CDR1 and CDR2 from the germline V gene are SGHDN and FVKESK. The length of the CDR3 is 16 residues. Trimming pared 4 bases from V and 3 bases from J, leaving 18 bases between. CDR3 DNA sequence: TGTGCCAGCAGCCCCCTTAAGGGGGTTGGGTACACTGAAGCTTTCTTT. This codes for CASSPLKGVGYTEAFF.

The chain couples TRBV9 to TRBJ2-1; D is ambiguous. CDR1 is SGDLS, CDR2 YYNGEE, per germline. The CDR3 consists of 15 residues. V was cut by 6 bases and J by 0 bases, with 13 bases left in between. In DNA form, the CDR3 reads TGTGCCAGCACGTCTTCGGTTAGCTCCTACAATGAGCAGTTCTTC. The encoded protein is CASTSSVSSYNEQFF.

The genes are TRBV19 and TRBJ1-2; 9 bases are a match to TRBD1. Germline CDR1 is LNHDA and CDR2 is SQIVND (reference sequence). The trim removed 5 bases at V and 2 bases at J, leaving 6 bases unmatched. This CDR3 comprises 15 residues. The CDR3 reads CASSPRTGENYGYTF. CDR3 DNA sequence: TGTGCCAGTAGTCCAAGGACAGGGGAAAACTATGGCTACACCTTC.

DNA of the CDR3: TGCGCCAGCAGCTTGGGACAGGGGTATTCTTTTGGCTACACCTTC. This gives the protein CASSLGQGYSFGYTF. This rearrangement joins TRBV5-1 to TRBJ1-2; 8 bases align to TRBD1. The CDR3 contains 15 residues. Germline V lookup: CDR1 SGHRS, CDR2 YFSETQ. V was pared by 0 bases and J by 7 bases, with 8 bases of the junction left unmatched.

The CDR3 sequence: CASSIVPGERGGYTF. The CDR3 nucleotides read TGTGCCAGTAGTATAGTCCCAGGGGAACGAGGTGGCTACACCTTC. V gene TRBV19 combines with J gene TRBJ1-2, with D perhaps TRBD1 (6 bases). The CDR3 covers 15 residues. Germline CDR1 is LNHDA and CDR2 is SQIVND (reference sequence). V was cut by 1 base and J by 7 bases, with 16 bases left in between.

V and J are TRBV24-1 and TRBJ1-2, with 8 bases identical to TRBD1. The J segment lost 0 bases and the V segment lost 3 bases, leaving 5 bases of the junction unmatched. In germline, CDR1 is KGHDR, CDR2 SFDVKD. The CDR3 contains 16 residues. The CDR3 reads CATSDPGTGANYGYTF. The CDR3 nucleotides are TGTGCCACCAGTGATCCGGGGACAGGCGCTAACTATGGCTACACCTTC.